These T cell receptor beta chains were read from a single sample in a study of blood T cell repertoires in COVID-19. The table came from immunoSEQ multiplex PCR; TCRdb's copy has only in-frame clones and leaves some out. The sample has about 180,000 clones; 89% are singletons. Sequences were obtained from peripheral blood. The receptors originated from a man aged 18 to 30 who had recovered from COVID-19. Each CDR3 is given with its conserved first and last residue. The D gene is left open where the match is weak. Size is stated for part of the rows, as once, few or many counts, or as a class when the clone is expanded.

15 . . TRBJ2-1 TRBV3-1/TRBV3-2 CASSPGGPSHNEQFF TGTGCCAGCAGCCCAGGGGGGCCAAGCCACAATGAGCAGTTCTTC
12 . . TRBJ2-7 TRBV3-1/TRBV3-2 CASSKTYYEQYF TGTGCCAGCAGCAAGACATACTACGAGCAGTACTTC
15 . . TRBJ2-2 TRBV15 CATSRDSGYTGELFF TGTGCCACCAGCAGAGATAGCGGTTACACCGGGGAGCTGTTTTTT
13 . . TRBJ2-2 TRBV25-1 CASRLGVTGELFF TGTGCCAGCAGATTGGGAGTCACCGGGGAGCTGTTTTTT
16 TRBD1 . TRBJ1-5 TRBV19 CASKPGQGNRNQPQHF TGTGCCAGTAAACCGGGACAGGGGAATCGCAATCAGCCCCAGCATTTT
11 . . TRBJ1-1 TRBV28 CASQGRSEAFF TGTGCCAGTCAGGGAAGGTCTGAAGCTTTCTTT
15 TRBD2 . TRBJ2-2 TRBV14 CASSLPGLPTGELFF TGTGCCAGCAGCCTCCCGGGACTACCCACCGGGGAGCTGTTTTTT
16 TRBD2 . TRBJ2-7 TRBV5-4 CASSFGLAGTSYEQYF TGTGCCAGCAGCTTCGGACTAGCGGGAACCTCCTACGAGCAGTACTTC
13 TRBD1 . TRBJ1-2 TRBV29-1 CSVGGQGDYGYTF TGCAGCGTTGGCGGACAGGGGGACTATGGCTACACCTTC
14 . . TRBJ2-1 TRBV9 CASSPGAAYNEQFF TGTGCCAGCAGCCCCGGCGCGGCCTACAATGAGCAGTTCTTC
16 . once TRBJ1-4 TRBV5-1 CASRPGSGSNNEKLFF TGCGCCAGCAGACCCGGGTCCGGAAGTAATAATGAAAAACTGTTTTTT
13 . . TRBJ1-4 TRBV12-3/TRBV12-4 CASSLAGVEKLFF TGTGCCAGCAGTTTAGCAGGGGTAGAAAAACTGTTTTTT
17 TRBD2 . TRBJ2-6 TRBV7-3 CASSLRGTNAGANVLTF TGTGCCAGCAGCTTAAGAGGGACTAACGCTGGGGCCAACGTCCTGACTTTC
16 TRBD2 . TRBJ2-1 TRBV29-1 CSVEGQGLAGYNEQFF TGCAGCGTTGAAGGGCAGGGACTAGCGGGATACAATGAGCAGTTCTTC
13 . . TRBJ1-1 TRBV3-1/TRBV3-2 CASSISPETEAFF TGTGCCAGCAGCATATCCCCCGAGACTGAAGCTTTCTTT
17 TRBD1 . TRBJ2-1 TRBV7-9 CASSLALQGANWGEQFF TGTGCCAGCAGCTTAGCCCTACAGGGGGCAAATTGGGGTGAGCAGTTCTTC
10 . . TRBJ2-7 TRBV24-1 CATRRDEQYF TGTGCCACCAGGCGGGACGAGCAGTACTTC
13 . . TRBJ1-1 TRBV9 CASSASGEEEAFF TGTGCCAGCAGCGCCTCCGGGGAGGAAGAAGCTTTCTTT
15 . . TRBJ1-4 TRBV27 CASSPRFATNEKLFF TGTGCCAGCAGTCCGAGGTTTGCAACTAATGAAAAACTGTTTTTT
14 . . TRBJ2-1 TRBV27 CASSQHSGRDEQFF TGTGCCAGCAGTCAACATAGCGGAAGGGATGAGCAGTTCTTC
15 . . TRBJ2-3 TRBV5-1 CASSSMGGSTDTQYF TGCGCCAGCAGCTCAATGGGAGGATCCACAGATACGCAGTATTTT
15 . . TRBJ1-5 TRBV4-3 CASSQDQPGNQPQHF TGCGCCAGCAGCCAAGATCAACCGGGCAATCAGCCCCAGCATTTT
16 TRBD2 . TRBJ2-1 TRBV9 CASSVGVGLAANEQFF TGTGCCAGCAGCGTAGGTGTGGGACTAGCGGCCAATGAGCAGTTCTTC
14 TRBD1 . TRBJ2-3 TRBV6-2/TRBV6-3 CASSLGTGRDPQYF TGTGCCAGCAGTTTGGGGACAGGTCGAGATCCGCAGTATTTT
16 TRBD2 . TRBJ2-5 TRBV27 CASSLGGLAYQETQYF TGTGCCAGCAGTTTAGGGGGACTAGCGTATCAAGAGACCCAGTACTTC
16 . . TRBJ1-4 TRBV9 CASSPGQTAILEKLFF TGTGCCAGCAGCCCCGGACAGACGGCTATACTTGAAAAACTGTTTTTT
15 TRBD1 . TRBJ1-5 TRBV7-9 CASSRGTGDFQPQHF TGTGCCAGCAGCCGCGGGACAGGGGATTTTCAGCCCCAGCATTTT
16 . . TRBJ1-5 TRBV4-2 CASSETGLFGNQPQHF TGTGCCAGCAGCGAAACCGGACTTTTTGGCAATCAGCCCCAGCATTTT
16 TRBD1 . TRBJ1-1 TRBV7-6 CASSLLGGQGFREAFF TGTGCCAGCAGCTTATTAGGGGGACAGGGGTTTCGAGAAGCTTTCTTT
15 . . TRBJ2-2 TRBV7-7 CASSLGGTNTGELFF TGTGCTAGCAGCTTAGGAGGAACGAACACCGGGGAGCTGTTTTTT
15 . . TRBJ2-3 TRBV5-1 CASSLFETGTDTQYF TGCGCCAGCAGTTTGTTTGAGACAGGGACTGATACGCAGTATTTT
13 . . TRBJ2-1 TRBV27 CASSFGVNNEQFF TGTGCCAGCAGTTTTGGAGTCAACAATGAGCAGTTCTTC
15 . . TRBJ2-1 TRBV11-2 CASSLGAGSYNEQFF TGTGCCAGCAGCTTAGGGGCAGGCTCCTACAATGAGCAGTTCTTC
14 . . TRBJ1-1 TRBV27 CASSFLGGAAEAFF TGTGCCAGCAGTTTCCTAGGGGGGGCGGCTGAAGCTTTCTTT
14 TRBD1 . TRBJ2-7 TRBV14 CASSPNRGHYEQYF TGTGCCAGCAGCCCGAACAGGGGGCACTACGAGCAGTACTTC
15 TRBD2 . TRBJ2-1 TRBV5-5 CASSLGGRAADEQFF TGTGCCAGCAGCTTAGGCGGGAGGGCCGCGGATGAGCAGTTCTTC
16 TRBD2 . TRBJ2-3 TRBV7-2 CASSLYASGNTDTQYF TGTGCCAGCAGCTTATACGCTAGCGGAAACACAGATACGCAGTATTTT
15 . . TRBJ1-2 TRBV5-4 CASSSGLDRIYGYTF TGTGCCAGCAGCTCGGGCCTTGACAGGATCTATGGCTACACCTTC
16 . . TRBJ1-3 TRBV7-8 CASSPEFELLGNTIYF TGTGCCAGCAGCCCCGAGTTTGAGCTTCTGGGAAACACCATATATTTT
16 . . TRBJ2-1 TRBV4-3 CASSQDEGSSYNEQFF TGCGCCAGCAGCCAAGATGAAGGGAGCTCCTACAATGAGCAGTTCTTC
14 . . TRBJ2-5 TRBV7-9 CASSDIGVEETQYF TGTGCCAGCAGCGATATCGGAGTGGAGGAGACCCAGTACTTC
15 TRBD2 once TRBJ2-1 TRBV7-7 CASSLDGRASGEQFF TGTGCTAGCAGCTTAGACGGGAGGGCCTCGGGTGAGCAGTTCTTC
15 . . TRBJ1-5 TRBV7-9 CASSLSTGSNQPQHF TGTGCCAGCAGCTTATCCACAGGTAGCAATCAGCCCCAGCATTTT
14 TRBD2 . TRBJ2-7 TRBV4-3 CASSLEREAYEQYF TGCGCCAGCAGTCTGGAGCGGGAAGCCTACGAGCAGTACTTC